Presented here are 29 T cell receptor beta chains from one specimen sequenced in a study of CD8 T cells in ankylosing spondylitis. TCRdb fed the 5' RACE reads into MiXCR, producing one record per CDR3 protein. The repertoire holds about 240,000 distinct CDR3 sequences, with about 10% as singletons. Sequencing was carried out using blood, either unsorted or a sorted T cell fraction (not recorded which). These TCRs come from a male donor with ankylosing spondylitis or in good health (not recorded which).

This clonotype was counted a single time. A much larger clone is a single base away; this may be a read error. The CDR3 is CAGSLGGQYGANVLTF. CDR3 bases: TGTGCCGGCAGTTTAGGGGGACAGTATGGGGCCAACGTCCTGACTTTC. The V gene is TRBV12-3 or TRBV12-4, the J gene TRBJ2-6; 7 nucleotides line up with TRBD1. The CDR3 sequence is 16 residues long.

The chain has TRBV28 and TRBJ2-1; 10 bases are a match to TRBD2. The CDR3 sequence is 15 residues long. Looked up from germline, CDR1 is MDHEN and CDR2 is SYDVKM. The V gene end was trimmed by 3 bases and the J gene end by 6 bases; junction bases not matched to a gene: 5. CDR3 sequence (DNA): TGTGCCAGCAGTTTCGTCCTAGCGGGAGCCAATGAGCAGTTCTTC. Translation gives CASSFVLAGANEQFF.

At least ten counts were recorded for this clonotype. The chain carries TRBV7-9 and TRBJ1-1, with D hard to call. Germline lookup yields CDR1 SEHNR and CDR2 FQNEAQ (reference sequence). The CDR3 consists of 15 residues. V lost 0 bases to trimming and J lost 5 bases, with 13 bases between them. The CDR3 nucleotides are TGTGCCAGCAGCTTAGCCTGGGCCCCGGTGACTGAAGCTTTCTTT. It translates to CASSLAWAPVTEAFF.

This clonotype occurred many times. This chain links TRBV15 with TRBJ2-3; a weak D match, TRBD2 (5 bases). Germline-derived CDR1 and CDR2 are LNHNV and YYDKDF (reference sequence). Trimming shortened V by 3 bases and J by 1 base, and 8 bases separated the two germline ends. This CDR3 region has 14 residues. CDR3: CATSRDLGTDTQYF. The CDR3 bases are TGTGCCACCAGCAGGGACTTGGGCACAGATACGCAGTATTTT.

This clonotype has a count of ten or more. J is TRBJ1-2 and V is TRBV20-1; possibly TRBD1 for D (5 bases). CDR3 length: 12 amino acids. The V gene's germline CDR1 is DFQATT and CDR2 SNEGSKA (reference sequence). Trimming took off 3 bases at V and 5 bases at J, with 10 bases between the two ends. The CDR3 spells CSASRGGYGYTF. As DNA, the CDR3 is TGCAGTGCTAGCCGGGGGGGATATGGCTACACCTTC.

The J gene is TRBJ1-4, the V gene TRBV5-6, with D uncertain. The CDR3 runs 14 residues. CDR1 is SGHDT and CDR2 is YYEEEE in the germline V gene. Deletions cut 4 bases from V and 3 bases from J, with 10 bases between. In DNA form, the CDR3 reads TGTGCCAGCAGCCCCATAGGCCCTAATGAAAAACTGTTTTTT. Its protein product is CASSPIGPNEKLFF.

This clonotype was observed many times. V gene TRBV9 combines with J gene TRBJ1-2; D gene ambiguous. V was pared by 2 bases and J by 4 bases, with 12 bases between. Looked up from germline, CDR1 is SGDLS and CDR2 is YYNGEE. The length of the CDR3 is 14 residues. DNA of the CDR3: TGTGCCAGCAGCGTTGAGGGCTTCTCCTATGGCTACACCTTC. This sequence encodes CASSVEGFSYGYTF.

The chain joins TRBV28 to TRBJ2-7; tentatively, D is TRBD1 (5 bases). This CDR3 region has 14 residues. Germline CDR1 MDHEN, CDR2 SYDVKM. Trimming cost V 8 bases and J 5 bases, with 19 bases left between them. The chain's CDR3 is CASGLTDRTHEQYF. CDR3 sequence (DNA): TGTGCCAGCGGGCTAACTGACAGAACCCACGAGCAGTACTTC.

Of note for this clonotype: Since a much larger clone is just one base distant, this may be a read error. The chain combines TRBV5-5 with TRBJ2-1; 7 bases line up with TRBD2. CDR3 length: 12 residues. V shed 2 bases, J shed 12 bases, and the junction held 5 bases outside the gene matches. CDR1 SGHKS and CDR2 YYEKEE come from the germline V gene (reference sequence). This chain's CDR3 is CASSFTSVAQFF. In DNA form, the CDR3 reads TGTGCCAGCAGCTTTACTAGCGTCGCGCAGTTCTTC.

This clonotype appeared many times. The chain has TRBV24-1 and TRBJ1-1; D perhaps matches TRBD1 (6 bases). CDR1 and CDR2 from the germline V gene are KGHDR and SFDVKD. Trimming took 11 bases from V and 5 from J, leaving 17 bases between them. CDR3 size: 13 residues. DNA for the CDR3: TGTGCCATCAAGGGGGGCGGGGGGACTGAAGCTTTCTTT. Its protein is CAIKGGGGTEAFF.

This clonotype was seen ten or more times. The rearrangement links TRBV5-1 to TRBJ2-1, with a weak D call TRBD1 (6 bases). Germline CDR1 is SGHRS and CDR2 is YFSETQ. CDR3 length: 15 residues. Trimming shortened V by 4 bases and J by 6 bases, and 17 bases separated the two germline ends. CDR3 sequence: CASSKTGTLVNEQFF. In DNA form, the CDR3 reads TGCGCCAGCAGCAAAACAGGGACCCTGGTCAATGAGCAGTTCTTC.

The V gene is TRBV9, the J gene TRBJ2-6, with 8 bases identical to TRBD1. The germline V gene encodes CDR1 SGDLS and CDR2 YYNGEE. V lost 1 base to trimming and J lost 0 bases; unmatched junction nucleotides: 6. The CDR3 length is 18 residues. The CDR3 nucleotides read TGTGCCAGCAGCGTAAGGGACAGGTTAATCTCTGGGGCCAACGTCCTGACTTTC. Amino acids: CASSVRDRLISGANVLTF.

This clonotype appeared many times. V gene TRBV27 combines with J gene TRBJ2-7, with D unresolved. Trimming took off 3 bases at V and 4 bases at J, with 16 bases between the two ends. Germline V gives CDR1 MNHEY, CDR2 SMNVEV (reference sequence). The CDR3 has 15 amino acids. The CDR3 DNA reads TGTGCCAGCAGTTTCCATGGACGTTTCGGGTACGAGCAGTACTTC. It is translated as CASSFHGRFGYEQYF.

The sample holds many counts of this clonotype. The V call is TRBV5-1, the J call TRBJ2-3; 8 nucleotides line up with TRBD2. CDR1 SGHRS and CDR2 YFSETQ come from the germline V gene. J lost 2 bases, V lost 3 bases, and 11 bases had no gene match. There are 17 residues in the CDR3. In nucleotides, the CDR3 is TGCGCCAGCAGCTGGGGCGTGAGCGGGGGATTCACAGATACGCAGTATTTT. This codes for CASSWGVSGGFTDTQYF.

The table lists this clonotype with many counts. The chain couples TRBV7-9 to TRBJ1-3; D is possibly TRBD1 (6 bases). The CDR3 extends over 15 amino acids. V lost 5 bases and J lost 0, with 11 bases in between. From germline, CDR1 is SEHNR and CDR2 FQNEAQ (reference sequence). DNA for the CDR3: TGTGCCAGCAGCCAAGGGACAAACTCTGGAAACACCATATATTTT. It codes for CASSQGTNSGNTIYF.

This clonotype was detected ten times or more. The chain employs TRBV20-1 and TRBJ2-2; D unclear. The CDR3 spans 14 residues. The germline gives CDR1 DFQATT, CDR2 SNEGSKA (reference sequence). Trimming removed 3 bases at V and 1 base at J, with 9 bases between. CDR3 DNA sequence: TGCAGTGCTAGGGCCTCAGAGAACACCGGGGAGCTGTTTTTT. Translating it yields CSARASENTGELFF.

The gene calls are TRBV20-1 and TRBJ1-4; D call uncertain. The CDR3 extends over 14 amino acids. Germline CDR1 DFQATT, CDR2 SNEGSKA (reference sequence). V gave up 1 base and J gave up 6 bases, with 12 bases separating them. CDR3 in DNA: TGCAGTGCTAGAGCACGCCCAAAAGATGAAAAACTGTTTTTT. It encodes CSARARPKDEKLFF.

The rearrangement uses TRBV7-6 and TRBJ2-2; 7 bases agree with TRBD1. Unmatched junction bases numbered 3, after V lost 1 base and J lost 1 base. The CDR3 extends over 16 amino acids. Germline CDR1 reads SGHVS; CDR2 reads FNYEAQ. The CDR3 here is CASSLGQGENTGELFF. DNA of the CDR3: TGTGCCAGCAGCTTAGGTCAGGGGGAGAACACCGGGGAGCTGTTTTTT.

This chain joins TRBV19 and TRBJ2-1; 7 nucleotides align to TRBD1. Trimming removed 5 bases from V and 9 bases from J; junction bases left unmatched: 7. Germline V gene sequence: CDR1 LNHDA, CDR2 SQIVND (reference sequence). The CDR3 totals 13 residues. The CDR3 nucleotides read TGTGCCAGTAGTCAAGACAGGGCCAGTGAGCAGTTCTTC. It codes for CASSQDRASEQFF.

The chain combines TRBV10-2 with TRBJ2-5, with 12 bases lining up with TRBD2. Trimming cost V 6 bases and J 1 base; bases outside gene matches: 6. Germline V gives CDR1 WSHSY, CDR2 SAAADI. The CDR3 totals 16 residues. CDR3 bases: TGCGCCAGCAGACGACTAGCGGGAGAGCTCCAAGAGACCCAGTACTTC. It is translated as CASRRLAGELQETQYF.

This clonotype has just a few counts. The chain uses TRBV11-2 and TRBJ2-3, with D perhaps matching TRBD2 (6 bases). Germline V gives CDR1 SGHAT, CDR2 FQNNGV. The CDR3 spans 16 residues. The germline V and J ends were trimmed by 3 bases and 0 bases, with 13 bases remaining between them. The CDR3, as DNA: TGTGCCAGCAGCTTCGGGGGTCGCCTGAGCACAGATACGCAGTATTTT. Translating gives CASSFGGRLSTDTQYF.

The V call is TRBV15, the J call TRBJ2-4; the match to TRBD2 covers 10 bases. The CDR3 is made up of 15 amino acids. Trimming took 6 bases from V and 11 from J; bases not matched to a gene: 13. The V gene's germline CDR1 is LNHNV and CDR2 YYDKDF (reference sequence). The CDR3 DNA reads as TGTGCCACCAGGTCGAAAGCGGGGGGGCCAGATTTTCAGTACTTC. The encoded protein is CATRSKAGGPDFQYF.

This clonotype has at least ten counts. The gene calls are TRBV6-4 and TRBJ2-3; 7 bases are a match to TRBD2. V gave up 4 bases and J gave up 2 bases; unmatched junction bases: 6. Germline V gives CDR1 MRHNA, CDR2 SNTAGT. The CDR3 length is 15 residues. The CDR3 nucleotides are TGTGCCAGCAGTGTAGGGCTAGCGGACACAGATACGCAGTATTTT. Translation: CASSVGLADTDTQYF.

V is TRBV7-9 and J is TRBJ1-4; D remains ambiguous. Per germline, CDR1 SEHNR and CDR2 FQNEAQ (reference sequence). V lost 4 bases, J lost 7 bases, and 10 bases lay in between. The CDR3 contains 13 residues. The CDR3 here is CASSSSNSEKLFF. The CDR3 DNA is TGTGCCAGCAGCTCCAGTAACTCTGAAAAACTGTTTTTT.

The CDR3 DNA is TGCGCCAGCAGCCCCGACAGGGGCCCCACAGATACGCAGTATTTT. Its translation is CASSPDRGPTDTQYF. The chain carries TRBV4-1 and TRBJ2-3, with 8 bases lining up with TRBD1. V trimming: 4 bases; J trimming: 2 bases; junction bases outside the gene matches: 5. The CDR3 length is 15 residues. Germline loops: CDR1 MGHRA, CDR2 YSYEKL.

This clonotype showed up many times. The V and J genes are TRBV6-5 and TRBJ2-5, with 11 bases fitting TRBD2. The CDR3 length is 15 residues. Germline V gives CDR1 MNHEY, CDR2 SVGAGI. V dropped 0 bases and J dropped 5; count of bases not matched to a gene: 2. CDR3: CASSYSSSGGETQYF. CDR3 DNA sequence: TGTGCCAGCAGTTACTCGTCTAGCGGGGGGGAGACCCAGTACTTC.

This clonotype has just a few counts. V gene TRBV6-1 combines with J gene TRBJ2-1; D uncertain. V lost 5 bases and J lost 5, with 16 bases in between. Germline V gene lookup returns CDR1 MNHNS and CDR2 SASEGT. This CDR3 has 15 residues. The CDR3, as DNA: TGTGCCAGCAGTCCTGGGATCGGGCTAAACAATGAGCAGTTCTTC. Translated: CASSPGIGLNNEQFF.

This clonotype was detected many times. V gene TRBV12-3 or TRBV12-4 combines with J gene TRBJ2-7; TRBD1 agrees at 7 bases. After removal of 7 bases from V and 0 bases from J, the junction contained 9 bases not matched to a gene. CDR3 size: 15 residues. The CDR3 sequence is CASNKQGYGSYEQYF. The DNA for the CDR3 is TGTGCCAGCAACAAACAGGGGTACGGCTCCTACGAGCAGTACTTC.

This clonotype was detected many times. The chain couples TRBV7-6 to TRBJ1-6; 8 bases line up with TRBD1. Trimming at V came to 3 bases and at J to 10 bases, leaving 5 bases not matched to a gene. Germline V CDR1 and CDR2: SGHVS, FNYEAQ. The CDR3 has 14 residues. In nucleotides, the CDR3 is TGTGCCAGCAGCTTCCCACAGGGGGGGTCACCCCTCCACTTT. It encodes CASSFPQGGSPLHF.